The T cell receptor (beta chain) described here comes from a study of T cell repertoires in cytomegalovirus infection. Study-level background: In public TCR beta signatures, there were indications of both CMV infection and matching HLA type. Study-wide points: Cumulative public TCR beta family frequency identified carriers of CMV plus the relevant HLA.

In this sample, this clonotype turned up a few times. What it recognizes is unknown. One entry per CDR3 protein results from TCRdb running MiXCR on the reads. Of approximately 200,000 distinct CDR3 sequences listed, 28% were seen once; the top ten hold 30% to 40%. This TCR came from a human donor in good health (CMV status not recorded). Some clones in this sample may be carry-over from other donors' samples. Material for sequencing was PBMCs.

CDR3 residues: CASSLKRGSLGETQYF. The CDR3 DNA sequence: TGTGCCAGCAGCTTGAAGCGGGGCAGCCTGGGGGAGACCCAGTACTTC. The rearrangement uses TRBV7-8 and TRBJ2-5, with TRBD2 matching 7 bases. Germline-derived CDR1 and CDR2 are SGHVS and FQNEAQ. V was clipped by 3 bases and J by 5 bases; unmatched bases: 12. The CDR3 length is 16 residues.